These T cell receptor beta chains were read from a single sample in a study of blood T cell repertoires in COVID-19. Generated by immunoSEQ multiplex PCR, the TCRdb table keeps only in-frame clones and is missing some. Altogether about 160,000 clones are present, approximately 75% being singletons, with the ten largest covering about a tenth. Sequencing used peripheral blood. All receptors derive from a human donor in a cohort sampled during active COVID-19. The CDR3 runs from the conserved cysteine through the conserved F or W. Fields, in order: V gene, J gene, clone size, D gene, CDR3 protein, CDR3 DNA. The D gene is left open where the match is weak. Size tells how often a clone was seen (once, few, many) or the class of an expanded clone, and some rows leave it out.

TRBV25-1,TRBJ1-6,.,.,CASGRWGSPSPLHF,TGTGCCAGCGGCCGGTGGGGCAGCCCTTCACCCCTCCACTTT
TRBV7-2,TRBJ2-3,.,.,CASSHRGLHTRTDTQYF,TGTGCCAGCAGCCATAGGGGGTTACACACCCGCACAGATACGCAGTATTTT
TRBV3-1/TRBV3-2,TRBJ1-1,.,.,CASSQDLDTRSEAFF,TGTGCCAGCAGCCAAGATTTGGACACCCGATCTGAAGCTTTCTTT
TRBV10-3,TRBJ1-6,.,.,CAIRWGQGNSPLHF,TGTGCCATCAGATGGGGCCAGGGTAATTCACCCCTCCACTTT
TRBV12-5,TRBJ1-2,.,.,CASGLATGASNYGYTF,TGTGCTAGTGGTTTGGCCACTGGGGCTTCTAACTATGGCTACACCTTC
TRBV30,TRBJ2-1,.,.,CAWSPGTYNEQFF,TGTGCCTGGAGTCCCGGGACTTACAATGAGCAGTTCTTC
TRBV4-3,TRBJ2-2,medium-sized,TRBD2,CASSQGLAGTGELFF,TGCGCCAGCAGCCAGGGACTAGCGGGAACCGGGGAGCTGTTTTTT
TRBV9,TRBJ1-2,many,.,CASSSTGGIVGGYTF,TGTGCCAGCAGCTCGACGGGCGGGATTGTTGGTGGCTACACCTTC
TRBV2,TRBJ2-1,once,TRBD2,CASSDSTSGRREQFF,TGTGCCAGCAGTGATAGCACTAGCGGGAGAAGGGAGCAGTTCTTC
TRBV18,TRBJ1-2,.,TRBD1,CASFPTGDSGYTF,TGTGCCAGCTTCCCTACAGGGGATTCTGGCTACACCTTC
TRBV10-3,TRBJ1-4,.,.,CAISERATNEKLFF,TGTGCCATCAGTGAGAGAGCAACTAATGAAAAACTGTTTTTT
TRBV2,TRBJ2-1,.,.,CASSERRAYNEQFF,TGTGCCAGCAGTGAAAGGCGGGCCTACAATGAGCAGTTCTTC
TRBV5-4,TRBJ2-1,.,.,CASSLDLGSSYNEQFF,TGTGCCAGCAGCTTGGATCTGGGGAGCTCCTACAATGAGCAGTTCTTC
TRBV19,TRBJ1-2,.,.,CASTARVKVFYGYTF,TGTGCCAGTACCGCTCGGGTAAAGGTTTTCTATGGCTACACCTTC
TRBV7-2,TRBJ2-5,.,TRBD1,CASSSTGVWKETQYF,TGTGCCAGCAGCTCTACAGGGGTCTGGAAAGAGACCCAGTACTTC
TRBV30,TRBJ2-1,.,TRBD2,CAWSVYTGRGEQFF,TGTGCCTGGAGTGTATATACCGGGAGGGGTGAGCAGTTCTTC
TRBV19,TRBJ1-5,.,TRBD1,CASRNRGSNQPQHF,TGTGCCAGTAGAAACAGGGGGAGCAATCAGCCCCAGCATTTT
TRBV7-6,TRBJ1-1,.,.,CASSKDQGRSTEAFF,TGTGCCAGCAGCAAGGACCAGGGCCGATCCACTGAAGCTTTCTTT
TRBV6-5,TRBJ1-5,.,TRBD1,CASSYQDRTNQPQHF,TGTGCCAGCAGTTACCAGGACAGGACCAATCAGCCCCAGCATTTT
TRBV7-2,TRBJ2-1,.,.,CASSFAGGHEQFF,TGTGCCAGCAGCTTTGCCGGGGGGCATGAGCAGTTCTTC
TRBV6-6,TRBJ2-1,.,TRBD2,CASSPSSGSTNEQFF,TGTGCCAGCAGTCCCTCTAGCGGGAGTACGAATGAGCAGTTCTTC
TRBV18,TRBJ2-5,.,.,CASSPGGLGETQYF,TGTGCCAGCTCACCGGGAGGATTAGGGGAGACCCAGTACTTC
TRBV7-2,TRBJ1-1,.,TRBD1,CASSQRTGAGNTEAFF,TGTGCCAGCAGCCAACGGACAGGAGCTGGGAACACTGAAGCTTTCTTT
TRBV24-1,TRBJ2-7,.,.,CATSEFYRYEQYF,TGTGCCACCAGTGAGTTTTACAGGTACGAGCAGTACTTC
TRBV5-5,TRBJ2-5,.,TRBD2,CASSLGSSGGETQYF,TGTGCCAGCAGCTTGGGGTCTAGCGGTGGAGAGACCCAGTACTTC
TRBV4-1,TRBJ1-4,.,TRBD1,CASSQVWDREGEKLFF,TGCGCCAGCAGCCAAGTATGGGACAGGGAAGGAGAAAAACTGTTTTTT